Listed here are 18 T cell receptor beta chains from one sample, sequenced in a study of blood T cell repertoires in COVID-19. Using immunoSEQ multiplex PCR, the repertoire was profiled, and TCRdb retains in-frame clones only, with some absent. In the table there are roughly 230,000 clones, roughly nine tenths of which are singletons. Sequenced sample: peripheral blood. The receptors originated from a woman between 40 and 55 years old who had recovered from COVID-19.

The chain recombines TRBV6-6 with TRBJ1-5; 9 positions agree with TRBD1. CDR3 size: 16 residues. Germline V gene lookup returns CDR1 MNHNY and CDR2 SVGAGI (reference sequence). J lost 3 bases, V lost 6 bases, and 9 bases had no gene match. The CDR3 spells CASREQGAPSNQPQHF. In DNA form, the CDR3 reads TGTGCCAGCAGGGAACAGGGGGCTCCCTCCAATCAGCCCCAGCATTTT.

The CDR3 DNA reads TGTGCCAGCTCACCACCGCAGGCAGCTAACTATGGCTACACCTTC. Translation gives CASSPPQAANYGYTF. This chain connects TRBV18 to TRBJ1-2; no reliable D call. V lost 0 bases and J 0 bases, leaving 8 bases between the germline ends. This CDR3 is built from 15 residues. Looked up from germline, CDR1 is KGHSH and CDR2 is LQKENI.

This clone has a single count. The gene calls are TRBV28 and TRBJ2-7; TRBD2 is a possible D gene (5 bases). Germline V CDR1 and CDR2: MDHEN, SYDVKM. This CDR3 contains 14 residues. V was shortened by 6 bases and J by 4 bases, with 16 bases between the two germline ends. The CDR3 DNA reads as TGTGCCAGCAGGCACAACGGGAACGCATACGAGCAGTACTTC. It codes for CASRHNGNAYEQYF.

This chain joins TRBV11-3 and TRBJ2-1; a possible D gene is TRBD1 (5 bases). Looked up from germline, CDR1 is SGHNT and CDR2 is YENEEA. Trimming stripped 3 bases from V and 2 bases from J, with 11 bases between. This CDR3 is built from 15 residues. CDR3 coding DNA: TGTGCCAGCAGCTTCGAAGGGGTAGCCTACAATGAGCAGTTCTTC. It translates to CASSFEGVAYNEQFF.

The rearrangement links TRBV7-2 to TRBJ2-3; 7 bases match TRBD2. The germline V gene encodes CDR1 SGHTA and CDR2 FQGNSA. Losses at the gene ends were 1 base for V and 3 bases for J; bases not matched to a gene: 10. This CDR3 region has 17 residues. CDR3 sequence: CASSLDLGGGLTDTQYF. CDR3 coding DNA: TGTGCCAGCAGCTTAGACCTCGGGGGAGGGCTGACAGATACGCAGTATTTT.

This clone was counted a single time. The chain has TRBV10-3 and TRBJ1-2; D call uncertain. V shed 10 bases and J shed 6 bases, with 18 bases lying between them. There are 13 residues in the CDR3. CDR1 ENHRY and CDR2 SYGVKD come from the germline V gene. CDR3 coding DNA: TGTGCCACCACCGGACTCCTTATTGATGGCTACACCTTC. It is translated as CATTGLLIDGYTF.

V and J are TRBV19 and TRBJ1-5; TRBD1 matches at 7 bases. The length of the CDR3 is 13 residues. J lost 6 bases, V lost 10 bases, and 9 bases had no gene match. CDR1 is LNHDA and CDR2 is SQIVND in the germline V gene (reference sequence). In DNA, the CDR3 is TGTGCCACCGAGACAGGGTGGTTTCAGCCCCAGCATTTT. It specifies CATETGWFQPQHF.

V is TRBV7-9 and J is TRBJ1-2; possible D gene TRBD1, 5 bases. Deletions cut 1 base from V and 2 bases from J, with 8 bases between. There are 14 residues in the CDR3. The germline V gene has CDR1 SEHNR and CDR2 FQNEAQ (reference sequence). CDR3: CASSLGAGNYGYTF. For the CDR3, the DNA is TGTGCCAGCAGCTTAGGCGCAGGGAACTATGGCTACACCTTC.

The chain couples TRBV6-5 to TRBJ1-1, with no clear D. Germline loops: CDR1 MNHEY, CDR2 SVGAGI. V lost 1 base and J 8 bases, leaving 8 bases between the germline ends. This CDR3 spans 12 amino acids. This CDR3 reads CASSYYEGEAFF. CDR3 DNA sequence: TGTGCCAGCAGTTACTATGAGGGCGAAGCTTTCTTT.

Note on this clone: A junction end diverges from the germline sequence, so it may reflect a read error. The chain employs TRBV6-5 and TRBJ1-2; no clear D gene. Germline V gene sequence: CDR1 MNHEY, CDR2 SVGAGI. CDR3 length: 15 amino acids. Here the CDR3 reads CASSYSTRRNGGYTF. CDR3 sequence (DNA): TGTGCCAGCAGCTACTCTACGAGACGTAACGGGGGCTACACCTTC.

The chain is built from TRBV5-5 and TRBJ2-7, with 9 bases identical to TRBD1. Losses at the gene ends were 4 bases for V and 4 bases for J; bases not matched to a gene: 12. This CDR3 is 16 amino acids long. Germline values: CDR1 SGHKS, CDR2 YYEKEE (reference sequence). The CDR3 sequence: CASSQRQPGQGYEQYV. In nucleotides, the CDR3 is TGTGCCAGCAGCCAACGACAACCGGGACAGGGTTACGAGCAGTACGTC.

The chain combines TRBV13 with TRBJ1-2; 7 bases are shared with TRBD1. With V trimmed by 4 bases and J by 5 bases, 7 bases remained unmatched. Per the germline V gene, CDR1 is PRHDT and CDR2 is FYEKMQ (reference sequence). The CDR3 runs 14 residues. CDR3 sequence reads: CASSYWTGHYGYTF. The CDR3 region has the DNA TGTGCCAGCAGCTACTGGACAGGCCATTATGGCTACACCTTC. Using reference TRBV13 and TRBJ1-2 for the parts outside the CDR3, the full variable domain is AAGVIQSPRHLIKEKRETATLKCYPIPRHDTVYWYQQGPGQDPQFLISFYEKMQSDKGSIPDRFSAQQFSDYHSELNMSSLELGDSALYFCASSYWTGHYGYTFGSGTRLTVV.

This rearrangement joins TRBV10-2 to TRBJ1-1, with a weak D call TRBD1 (5 bases). CDR1 is WSHSY and CDR2 is SAAADI in the germline V gene. This CDR3 comprises 13 residues. V was shortened by 3 bases and J by 6 bases, with 11 bases between the two germline ends. The CDR3 coding sequence is TGCGCCAGCAGTGAAGGGGCCTGGGCTGAAGCTTTCTTT. Its translation is CASSEGAWAEAFF.

The chain recombines TRBV21-1 with TRBJ2-7; the listed D gene, TRBD2, was not tested against the DNA. TRBV21-1 is assigned pseudogene status. This CDR3 has 13 residues. CDR3: CARGDGSSYEQYV. The CDR3 DNA follows: TGTGCCAGAGGGGACGGGAGCTCCTACGAGCAGTACGTC.

This clone appeared once. This sequence joins TRBV5-5 and TRBJ2-7; 7 nucleotides agree with TRBD1. The V segment lost 3 bases and the J segment 7 bases; nucleotides outside the gene matches: 10. CDR1 SGHKS and CDR2 YYEKEE come from the germline V gene (reference sequence). CDR3 size: 14 residues. In DNA form, the CDR3 reads TGTGCCAGCAGCTCCCTGACAGGGACGGGTGAGCAGTACTTC. Translated, it gives CASSSLTGTGEQYF.

This chain joins TRBV12-3 or TRBV12-4 and TRBJ1-2; TRBD1 matches at 7 bases. The CDR3 has 12 residues. V lost 6 bases and J lost 4; bases outside the gene matches: 2. CDR3 sequence: CASRGQTYGYTF. The CDR3, as DNA: TGTGCCAGCAGGGGACAGACCTATGGCTACACCTTC.

This sequence joins TRBV6-2 or TRBV6-3 and TRBJ2-1; D is undetermined. Trimming stripped 2 bases from V and 12 bases from J, with 14 bases between. The CDR3 has 13 amino acids. CDR1 and CDR2 (germline): MNHEY, SVGEGT. CDR3 DNA sequence: TGTGCCAGCAGTTACACCGAGAGTGACTCGCAGTTCTTC. Amino acids: CASSYTESDSQFF.

This clone was recorded only once. At the DNA level, this CDR3 is encoded by other sequences in the same sample as well. This chain uses TRBV2 with TRBJ2-1; 8 nucleotides line up with TRBD2. Germline V gene data show CDR1 as SNHLY and CDR2 as FYNNEI. The CDR3 sequence is 14 residues long. With 6 bases clipped from V and 3 bases from J, the junction kept 4 bases outside the gene matches. The CDR3: CASRTSGGYNEQFF. The DNA for the CDR3 is TGTGCCAGCAGGACGAGCGGGGGCTACAATGAGCAGTTCTTC.